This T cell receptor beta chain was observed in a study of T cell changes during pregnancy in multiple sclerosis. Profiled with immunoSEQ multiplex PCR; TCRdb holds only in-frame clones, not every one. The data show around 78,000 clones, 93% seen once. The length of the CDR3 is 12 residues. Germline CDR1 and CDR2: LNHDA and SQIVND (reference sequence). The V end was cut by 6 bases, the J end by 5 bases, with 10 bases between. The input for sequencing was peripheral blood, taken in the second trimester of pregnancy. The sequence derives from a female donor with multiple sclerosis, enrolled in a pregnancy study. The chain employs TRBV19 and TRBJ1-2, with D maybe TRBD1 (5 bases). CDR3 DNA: TGTGCCAGTAGCGGGACTGTTTATGGCTACACCTTC. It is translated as CASSGTVYGYTF.